These 2 T cell receptor beta chains were all obtained from the same sample, sequenced in a study of Ad26.COV2.S vaccination and SARS-CoV-2 variants. Generated by immunoSEQ multiplex PCR, the TCRdb table keeps only in-frame clones and is missing some. Of over 450,000 clones in the sample, roughly nine tenths were seen once. The treatment was: about 20 received Ad26.COV2.S at low or high dose, single or two shots; roughly 5 received placebo; per-sample allocation not given. Sampling was done on day 63 after the first vaccine or placebo injection. The sample was peripheral blood, taken in a trial of Ad26.COV2.S vaccine versus placebo. The receptors were sampled from a person between 18 and 59 years old who received the Ad26.COV2.S COVID-19 vaccine or a placebo.

The V and J genes are TRBV7-2 and TRBJ1-1; TRBD1 is a possible D gene (6 bases). This CDR3 comprises 13 residues. Per germline, CDR1 SGHTA and CDR2 FQGNSA. Trimming pared 1 base from V and 6 bases from J, leaving 9 bases between. The CDR3 loop is CASSLGWGPEAFF. The CDR3 DNA reads as TGTGCCAGCAGCTTAGGTTGGGGGCCTGAAGCTTTCTTT.

A remark on this clone: One junction end disagrees with the germline gene, perhaps due to a read error. V is TRBV6-5 and J is TRBJ2-1, with D uncertain. CDR3 size: 12 residues. From germline, CDR1 is MNHEY and CDR2 SVGAGI. The CDR3 DNA follows: TGTGCCAGCAGTGACTCGGATTATGAGCAGTTCTTC. This gives the protein CASSDSDYEQFF.